This paragraph reports one T cell receptor beta chain. Its antigen remains unknown. Germline CDR1 reads LGHNA; CDR2 reads YSLEER. The CDR3 has 14 residues. The V gene lost 1 base and the J gene lost 4 bases, with 11 bases spanning the gap. The PCR contained 60 Vbeta and 13 Jbeta primers. Only in-frame clones appear in the TCRdb table, and some are missing; sequencing was by immunoSEQ multiplex PCR. This sample carries 95,000 to 150,000 clones, 83% of them seen once, and the ten largest clones take approximately 3.5%. The data stem from a study of cytomegalovirus exposure and HLA in healthy donors. Study-level results: As a later analysis revealed, the rate of TCR association differed by HLA locus, with DRB1 most and HLA-C fewest. A later analysis showed HLA-associated TCR beta chains outstripping equally common others in clonal expansion. TCR beta V segments were, for the most part, productive about 87% or about 30% of the time in an earlier analysis.

This TCR derives from a woman aged 40 to 50 in good health and CMV-seropositive. The chain combines TRBV4-3 with TRBJ2-7; D perhaps matches TRBD2 (5 bases). The sample comprised PBMCs. This CDR3 reads CASSQGGIGYEQYF. CDR3 sequence (DNA): TGCGCCAGCAGCCAAGGAGGGATAGGGTACGAGCAGTACTTC.